This record looks at one TCR beta chain sequence and its context. Its specificity is not known. The data derive from a study of T-cell reconstitution after alpha-beta-depleted transplantation in children. Regarding the study as a whole: One year post-transplant, T-cell counts and diversity were largely derived from T cells produced anew. The high TCRbeta diversity at day 60 in some patients came from surviving recipient T cells and thymic progenitors. It was reported that alpha-beta T cells came from several hundred expanded graft clones (about two months after transplant).

The trim removed 4 bases at V and 0 bases at J, leaving 3 bases unmatched. Germline CDR1 and CDR2: LNHDA and SQIVND (reference sequence). The CDR3 sequence is 15 residues long. TCRbeta library construction was performed incorporating unique molecular identifiers. Each CDR3 protein gets one entry after TCRdb re-called the PCR reads with MiXCR. The sample lists about 310,000 distinct CDR3 sequences, about a quarter seen once, with 11% in the top ten. The specimen comprised PBMCs, mostly from graft donor cells, sampled 180 days after TCRalphabeta/CD19-depleted stem cell transplant. This TCR was recovered from a male patient younger than 18 who had a stem cell transplant for acute lymphoblastic leukemia, so the T cells may come from the graft donor. The chain employs TRBV19 and TRBJ2-5, with 9 bases identical to TRBD2. DNA of the CDR3: TGTGCCAGTAGTAAGTCTAGCGGGAACCAAGAGACCCAGTACTTC. This sequence encodes CASSKSSGNQETQYF.